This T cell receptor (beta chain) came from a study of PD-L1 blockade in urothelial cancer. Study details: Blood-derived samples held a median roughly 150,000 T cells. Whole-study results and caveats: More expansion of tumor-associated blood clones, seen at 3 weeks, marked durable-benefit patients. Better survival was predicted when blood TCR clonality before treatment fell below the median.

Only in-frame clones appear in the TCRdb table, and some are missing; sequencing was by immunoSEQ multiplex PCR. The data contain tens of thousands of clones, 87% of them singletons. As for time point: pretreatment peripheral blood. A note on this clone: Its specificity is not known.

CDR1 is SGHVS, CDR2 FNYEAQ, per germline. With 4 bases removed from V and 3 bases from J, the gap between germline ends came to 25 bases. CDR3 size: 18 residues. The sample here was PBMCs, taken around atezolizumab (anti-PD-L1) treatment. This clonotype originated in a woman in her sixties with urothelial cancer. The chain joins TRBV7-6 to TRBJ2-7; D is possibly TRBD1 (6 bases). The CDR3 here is CASSSEGCKGEWYYEQYF. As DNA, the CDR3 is TGTGCCAGCAGCTCAGAGGGGTGTAAGGGGGAATGGTACTACGAGCAGTACTTC.